The T cell receptor beta chain described here comes from a study of blood T cell repertoires in COVID-19. Generated by immunoSEQ multiplex PCR, the TCRdb table keeps only in-frame clones and is missing some. Here the sample spans 250,000 to 300,000 clones, approximately 90% being singletons. The V and J ends lost 0 bases and 6 bases respectively, with 8 bases between them. Germline-derived CDR1 and CDR2 are MNHEY and SVGAGI. The CDR3 length is 14 residues. The sequenced sample consisted of PBMCs or T cells enriched from blood (not recorded which). The sequence derives from a woman under 40 who had recovered from COVID-19. The chain links TRBV6-5 to TRBJ2-2, with TRBD2 as a possible D gene (6 bases). This CDR3 reads CASSYSWEAGELFF. The DNA for the CDR3 is TGTGCCAGCAGTTACTCGTGGGAGGCCGGGGAGCTGTTTTTT.